These 18 T cell receptor beta chains originate from one sample sequenced in a study of neoadjuvant anti-PD-1 for oral cavity cancer. The data were produced by immunoSEQ multiplex PCR, yet TCRdb's version contains in-frame clones alone and is incomplete. The data contain 37,000 or so clones, 38% of them singletons. Time point here: after neoadjuvant nivolumab, at surgical resection. This specimen was tumor tissue, taken after nivolumab (anti-PD-1) treatment. These receptors all come from a person aged 35 to 85 with oral cavity squamous cell carcinoma.

In this sample, this clone turned up a few times. The CDR3 is CASRGGGALRNTEAFF. In nucleotides, the CDR3 is TGTGCCAGCAGGGGAGGGGGAGCCCTTAGAAACACTGAAGCTTTCTTT. This sequence joins TRBV28 and TRBJ1-1; D perhaps matches TRBD1 (6 bases). With 6 bases removed from V and 2 bases from J, the gap between germline ends came to 19 bases. The CDR3 has 16 residues. Germline values: CDR1 MDHEN, CDR2 SYDVKM. The whole variable domain, filled in from reference TRBV28 and TRBJ1-1, reads DVKVTQSSRYLVKRTGEKVFLECVQDMDHENMFWYRQDPGLGLRLIYFSYDVKMKEKGDIPEGYSVSREKKERFSLILESASTNQTSMYLCASRGGGALRNTEAFFGQGTRLTVV.

This clone has at least ten counts. V is TRBV19 and J is TRBJ1-6, with TRBD1 matching 7 bases. The germline gives CDR1 LNHDA, CDR2 SQIVND (reference sequence). J was trimmed by 8 bases and V by 7 bases; bases with no gene match: 5. CDR3 size: 13 residues. The CDR3 DNA reads as TGTGCCAGTAAAGGGCAGGGGGATTCACCCCTCCACTTT. Translated: CASKGQGDSPLHF. The full variable domain, with the rest looked up from reference TRBV19 and TRBJ1-6, is DGGITQSPKYLFRKEGQNVTLSCEQNLNHDAMYWYRQDPGQGLRLIYYSQIVNDFQKGDIAEGYSVSREKKESFPLTVTSAQKNPTAFYLCASKGQGDSPLHFGNGTRLTVT.

This clone was observed a handful of times. The rearrangement joins TRBV10-3 to TRBJ1-1; a possible D gene is TRBD1 (5 bases). V was trimmed by 7 bases and J by 0 bases, leaving 9 bases between them. CDR3 length: 13 amino acids. Germline V gene lookup returns CDR1 ENHRY and CDR2 SYGVKD. CDR3 protein: CAITGRLNTEAFF. The CDR3 DNA sequence: TGTGCCATCACGGGACGGTTGAACACTGAAGCTTTCTTT.

This rearrangement joins TRBV9 to TRBJ2-5; 7 bases map to TRBD1. The CDR3 covers 16 residues. Germline CDR1 is SGDLS and CDR2 is YYNGEE. The V gene end was trimmed by 4 bases and the J gene end by 9 bases; junction bases not matched to a gene: 18. The CDR3 sequence: CASSTLRDSQLSAQYF. The CDR3 DNA reads as TGTGCCAGCAGCACCCTGAGGGACAGCCAATTATCGGCCCAGTACTTC.

V is TRBV27 and J is TRBJ2-3; D remains ambiguous. The CDR3 is 12 amino acids. From germline, CDR1 is MNHEY and CDR2 SMNVEV (reference sequence). Trimming pared 5 bases from V and 4 bases from J, leaving 7 bases between. The CDR3 sequence is CASSARPDTQYF. For the CDR3, the DNA is TGTGCCAGCAGTGCGAGACCAGATACGCAGTATTTT.

The chain's CDR3 is CASPRDGLAGDGEQFF. For the CDR3, the DNA is TGTGCCAGCCCCCGGGATGGTCTAGCGGGAGATGGAGAGCAGTTCTTC. The chain uses TRBV27 and TRBJ2-1; 10 nucleotides align to TRBD2. There are 16 residues in the CDR3. Germline-derived CDR1 and CDR2 are MNHEY and SMNVEV (reference sequence). With 8 bases clipped from V and 10 bases from J, the junction kept 17 bases outside the gene matches.

The chain employs TRBV19 and TRBJ1-1; D not certain. The CDR3 totals 15 residues. The V end was cut by 6 bases, the J end by 3 bases, with 17 bases between. CDR1 is LNHDA, CDR2 SQIVND, per germline (reference sequence). In nucleotides, the CDR3 is TGTGCCAGTAGAACGCACTTGGGAAGCTACACTGAAGCTTTCTTT. Its protein product is CASRTHLGSYTEAFF.

The J gene is TRBJ1-5, the V gene TRBV7-2; possibly TRBD1 for D (5 bases). In germline, CDR1 is SGHTA, CDR2 FQGNSA. V shed 5 bases and J shed 4 bases, with 15 bases lying between them. There are 15 residues in the CDR3. In nucleotides, the CDR3 is TGTGCCAGCAGCCCCGGGGGAGGGACTAATCAGCCCCAGCATTTT. It specifies CASSPGGGTNQPQHF.

The chain recombines TRBV27 with TRBJ2-1; D is possibly TRBD2 (5 bases). Trimming removed 5 bases from V and 13 bases from J, with 18 bases in between. The CDR3 has 13 amino acids. Per the germline V gene, CDR1 is MNHEY and CDR2 is SMNVEV (reference sequence). The CDR3 DNA sequence: TGTGCCAGCAGTAATCCGGCTCCTCGGGAACAGTTCTTC. This sequence encodes CASSNPAPREQFF.

The chain couples TRBV28 to TRBJ1-2, with a tentative D call TRBD1 (6 bases). Trimming pared 6 bases from V and 2 bases from J, leaving 7 bases between. Germline lookup yields CDR1 MDHEN and CDR2 SYDVKM. The CDR3 contains 12 residues. DNA for the CDR3: TGTGCCAGCAGACAGGGAAACTATGGCTACACCTTC. It is translated as CASRQGNYGYTF.

This clone occurred a few times. V gene TRBV2 combines with J gene TRBJ1-3, with D possibly TRBD1 on 6 matching bases. This CDR3 region has 15 residues. Germline V gene sequence: CDR1 SNHLY, CDR2 FYNNEI. The V and J ends lost 1 base and 4 bases respectively, with 11 bases between them. The CDR3 is CASSEGGAGGNTIYF. In DNA form, the CDR3 reads TGTGCCAGCAGTGAAGGGGGGGCAGGAGGAAACACCATATATTTT.

The chain uses TRBV7-6 and TRBJ1-5; D is possibly TRBD1 (6 bases). Germline V gene data show CDR1 as SGHVS and CDR2 as FNYEAQ. The CDR3 length is 15 residues. V shed 5 bases and J shed 0 bases, with 11 bases lying between them. The DNA for the CDR3 is TGTGCCAGCAGCCTTGGACAGTATAGCAATCAGCCCCAGCATTTT. Translated: CASSLGQYSNQPQHF.

A few counts support this clone. The V gene is TRBV7-2, the J gene TRBJ1-2; D remains unclear. There are 15 residues in the CDR3. V lost 1 base and J lost 8, with 17 bases in between. Germline values: CDR1 SGHTA, CDR2 FQGNSA. CDR3 DNA sequence: TGTGCCAGCAGCTTAGTTGGAGGCACGCGTCTGGGCTACACCTTC. Translation gives CASSLVGGTRLGYTF.

The chain uses TRBV7-2 and TRBJ2-7, with 8 bases aligning to TRBD2. V was pared by 3 bases and J by 0 bases, with 10 bases of the junction left unmatched. Germline-derived CDR1 and CDR2 are SGHTA and FQGNSA. The CDR3 extends over 17 amino acids. The CDR3 region has the DNA TGTGCCAGCAGCTTGAACCCTATAGCGGGACGCTCCTACGAGCAGTACTTC. This codes for CASSLNPIAGRSYEQYF.

V gene TRBV7-3 combines with J gene TRBJ2-1; no firm D call. The CDR3 sequence is 15 residues long. From germline, CDR1 is SGHTA and CDR2 FQGTGA. Deletions cut 5 bases from V and 0 bases from J, with 11 bases between. CDR3 in DNA: TGTGCCAGCAGCCCCCATGCACGCTCCTACAATGAGCAGTTCTTC. Translation gives CASSPHARSYNEQFF.

The chain joins TRBV9 to TRBJ2-3; D is unclear. Germline V gives CDR1 SGDLS, CDR2 YYNGEE. This CDR3 comprises 15 residues. Trimming pared 1 base from V and 0 bases from J, leaving 9 bases between. The CDR3, as DNA: TGTGCCAGCAGCGTAAGGAGCACTAGCACAGATACGCAGTATTTT. Translating it yields CASSVRSTSTDTQYF.

This rearrangement joins TRBV6-6 to TRBJ2-1; no reliable D call. CDR3 length equals 15 residues. In germline, CDR1 is MNHNY, CDR2 SVGAGI (reference sequence). V lost 4 bases to trimming and J lost 7 bases, with 17 bases between them. CDR3 amino acids: CASSLSRPRRNEQFF. CDR3 nucleotides: TGTGCCAGCAGTTTAAGTCGACCTCGTAGGAATGAGCAGTTCTTC.

V is TRBV5-4 and J is TRBJ2-1, with 7 bases fitting TRBD1. Trimming took 2 bases from V and 2 from J; bases not matched to a gene: 4. In germline, CDR1 is SGHNT, CDR2 YYREEE (reference sequence). The CDR3 runs to 15 residues. The CDR3 DNA reads as TGTGCCAGCAGCTTAGAGGACAGGACCTACAATGAGCAGTTCTTC. It is translated as CASSLEDRTYNEQFF.